This TCR beta chain was observed in a study of blood T cell repertoires in COVID-19. This table comes from immunoSEQ multiplex PCR, and its TCRdb copy is limited to in-frame clones, with some not included. The profile shows about 210,000 clones, about 82% of them singletons. The V segment lost 3 bases and the J segment 10 bases; nucleotides outside the gene matches: 8. CDR1 KGHDR and CDR2 SFDVKD come from the germline V gene. This CDR3 contains 14 residues. This chain joins TRBV24-1 and TRBJ2-4; 7 nucleotides align to TRBD1. Sequenced: peripheral blood. The source of this sequence is a woman between 70 and 85 years old with COVID-19, enrolled during active disease. CDR3 coding DNA: TGTGCCACCAGTGATCGGGAATACAGGGGTATTCAGTACTTC. It encodes CATSDREYRGIQYF.